This TCR beta chain was sequenced in a study of T cell responses to AZD1222 COVID-19 vaccine listed by TCRdb under 2021. General notes on the study: A total of under 250 trial participants underwent TCR sequencing, of whom some 200 had received two doses of AZD1222 and around 25 had received two doses of the MenACWY control vaccine. Trial participants were enrolled by age into 18-55, 56-69 and 70-plus year subgroups, with around 150, 28 and 57 TCR-sequenced participants respectively.

The time point label, read with the paper, signifies: baseline before first vaccination. Vaccinee samples came from UK trials COV001 and COV002, including a single-blind randomized controlled phase 2/3 trial of AZD1222 (ChAdOx1 nCoV-19) in healthy adults. Trial participant PBMC samples were collected at day 0 and day 28 after the second dose for TCRbeta chain sequencing. The CDR3 regions of human TCRbeta chains were analyzed by immunosequencing. Concerning the study's data processing: Repertoire TCRs were matched against a reference library of SARS-CoV-2-specific TCRs generated with the MIRA antigen-specificity platform. Breadth was defined as the fraction of unique TCRs that were SARS-CoV-2-associated, and depth was defined as the fraction of total T cells that were SARS-CoV-2-associated. Using the MIRA data, every spike-specific TCR was mapped to the spike region that the TCR reacted to and assigned to either a CD4 or a CD8 class. Log10-transformed breadth and depth values were compared by one-way ANOVA with Sidak's multiple comparisons tests. TCRdb took over this immuneACCESS table, retaining in-frame rearrangements with V and J assigned. Such tables are incomplete; in checked studies, under half of the missing clones stem from an unresolved V gene, and the remainder is unexplained. V, J and clone size derive from that table, while D and trimming were established from the DNA sequence. The table for this sample shows about 140,000 clones. The ten largest account for 2% to 2.5% of the sample.

General conclusions and limits of the study: After two AZD1222 doses, spike-specific TCR breadth and depth were significantly higher than at day 0 and than in MenACWY recipients. Because no samples from the day 14 peak response were available, repertoires could be characterized only after the peak T cell response. In the small 56-69-year group, the increase in depth fell short of significance, most likely because of low power. Most participants were white British and females outnumbered males, and the authors suggested that clonal diversity may have been underestimated. Reportedly, close to half of the unique spike-specific TCRs recognized epitopes lying outside the regions that are mutated in the B.1.351 and B.1.1.7 variants. Only six or seven AZD1222 recipients were SARS-CoV-2 seropositive at baseline, limiting conclusions about previously exposed vaccinees. CD4 TCRs associated with the vaccine covered the entire spike protein, and the dominant responses were in regions 160-218 and 743-854.

A note on this clone: There is no known antigen for this receptor.

This receptor was identified in an adult in good health. Material: peripheral blood.

For the CDR3, the sequence is CASSLTTRSYNEQFF. The sequence in DNA is TGCGCCAGCAGTCTGACTACCCGCTCCTACAATGAGCAGTTCTTC. Recombination joined TRBV5-1 with TRBJ2-1, and TRBD2 may be the D gene, going by 5 matching bases. For CDR1 and CDR2, the germline V gene lists SGHRS and YFSETQ. The junction shows trimming of 5 bases on V and 0 bases on J, plus 12 bases between the germline ends. Its CDR3 holds 15 amino acids, cysteine through phenylalanine. Only CDR3 DNA is held: 45 bases, read in frame from base 1.